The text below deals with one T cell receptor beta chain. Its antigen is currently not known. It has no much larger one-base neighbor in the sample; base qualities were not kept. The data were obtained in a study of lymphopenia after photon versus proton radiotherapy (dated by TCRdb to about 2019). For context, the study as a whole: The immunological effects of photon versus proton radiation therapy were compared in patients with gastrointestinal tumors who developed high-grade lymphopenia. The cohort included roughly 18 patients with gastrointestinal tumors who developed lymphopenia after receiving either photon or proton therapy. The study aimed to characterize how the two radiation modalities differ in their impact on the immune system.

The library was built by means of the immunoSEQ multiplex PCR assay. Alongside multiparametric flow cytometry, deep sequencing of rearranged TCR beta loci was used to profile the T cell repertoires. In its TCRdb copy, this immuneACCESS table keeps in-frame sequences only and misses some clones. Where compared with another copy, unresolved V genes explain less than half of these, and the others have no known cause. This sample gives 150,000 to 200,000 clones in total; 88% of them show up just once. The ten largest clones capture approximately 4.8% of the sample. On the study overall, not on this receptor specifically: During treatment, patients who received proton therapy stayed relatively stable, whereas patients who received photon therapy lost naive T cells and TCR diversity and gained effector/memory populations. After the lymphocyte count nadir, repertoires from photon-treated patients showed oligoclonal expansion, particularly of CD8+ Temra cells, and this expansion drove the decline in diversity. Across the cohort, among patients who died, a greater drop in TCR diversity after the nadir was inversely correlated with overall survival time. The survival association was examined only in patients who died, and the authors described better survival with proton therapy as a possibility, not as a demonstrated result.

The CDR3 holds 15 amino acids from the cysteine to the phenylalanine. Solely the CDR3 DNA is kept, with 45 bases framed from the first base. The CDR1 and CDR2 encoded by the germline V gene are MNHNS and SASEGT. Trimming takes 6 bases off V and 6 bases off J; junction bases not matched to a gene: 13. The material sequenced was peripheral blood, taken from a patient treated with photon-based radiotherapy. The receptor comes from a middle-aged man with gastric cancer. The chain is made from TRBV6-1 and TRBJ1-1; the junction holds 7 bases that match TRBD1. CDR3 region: CASSISPGQTSEAFF. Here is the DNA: TGTGCCAGCAGCATTTCCCCGGGACAGACTTCTGAAGCTTTCTTT.